This T cell receptor (beta chain) was observed in a study of T cell responses to AZD1222 COVID-19 vaccine. Study-wide findings and caveats: The study sampled repertoires only after the peak T cell response. Most donors were white British, females outnumbered males, and clonal diversity was possibly underestimated. Nearly half of spike-specific TCRs reportedly target variant regions that are unmutated in the B.1.351 and B.1.1.7 variants. The study identified only a handful of AZD1222 recipients as seropositive at baseline.

With respect to this clone: Its antigen is not known.

TCRdb's copy holds only in-frame clones and misses some; the assay was immunoSEQ multiplex PCR. Of more than 95,000 clones in the sample, 80% to 90% were seen once. There are 17 residues in the CDR3. Here the sequenced sample was peripheral blood, taken on day 0 of AZD1222 vaccination. The receptor was derived from an adult in good health. This chain connects TRBV21-1 to TRBJ2-1; the table's TRBD2 call for D was not verified on the DNA. TRBV21-1 is a documented pseudogene. For the CDR3, the DNA is TGTGCCAGCAGCAAATTAACGTCACCCCGAGGGTACAATGAGCAGTTCTTC. Amino acids: CASSKLTSPRGYNEQFF.